This T cell receptor beta chain was identified during a study of memory CD4+ T cells and cytomegalovirus serostatus. Study overall: Of the healthy Belgian adults, 9 were CMV seropositive and about 24 seronegative. Study-wide findings and caveats: The CMV-associated TCR signature appears largely within the CD4+ memory repertoire. Median bootstrapped AUC for CMV status was just under 0.97 originally, roughly 0.92 US-trained. Each of approximately 63 CMV-associated TCRbeta sequences occurred in one to five individuals.

The sort gate was single viable CD3+CD4+CD8-CD45RO+ cells for memory CD4+ T cells. Germline CDR1 SGHDT, CDR2 YYEEEE. Trimming took off 2 bases at V and 7 bases at J, with 10 bases between the two ends. There are 13 residues in the CDR3. This clone came up once. What it binds is not known. TCRdb keeps only in-frame clones here, not all; method: immunoSEQ multiplex PCR. Of about 56,000 clones detected, about 73% appear once; the ten largest clones hold about 3%. The clonotype was recovered from an adult in good health and CMV-seropositive. The chain employs TRBV5-6 and TRBJ1-5, with D possibly being TRBD1 (6 bases). The material sequenced was memory CD4+ T cells from blood. CDR3 DNA sequence: TGTGCCAGCAGCTTTGACAGGATGCAGCCCCAGCATTTT. Its translation is CASSFDRMQPQHF.